This T cell receptor beta chain was obtained from a study of CD8 T cells in ankylosing spondylitis. General study points: Disease-linked clones displayed a CD8+ phenotype and appeared relatively rarely in peripheral blood. Clones tied to disease were said to be significantly enriched in matched ankylosing spondylitis synovial fluid. Ankylosing spondylitis blood appeared to carry a characteristic TCR beta motif of roughly eight highly homologous variants.

Comments on this clonotype: The antigen is unknown.

Germline assignment: CDR1 LGHNA and CDR2 YNFKEQ. V was trimmed by 0 bases and J by 5 bases, leaving 10 bases between them. The CDR3 sequence is 15 residues long. Preparation of TCR beta libraries was done by quantitative 5'-RACE with molecular barcodes. TCRdb re-derived calls from the 5' RACE reads in MiXCR, one entry per CDR3 protein. This sample has some 400,000 distinct CDR3 sequences, with under 25% found just once. The sequenced sample was blood, either unsorted or a sorted T cell fraction (not recorded which). The clonotype was recovered from a male donor with ankylosing spondylitis. J is TRBJ1-4 and V is TRBV4-2; D call uncertain. The CDR3 sequence: CASSQDGKWNEKLFF. CDR3 nucleotide sequence: TGTGCCAGCAGCCAAGATGGGAAGTGGAATGAAAAACTGTTTTTT.